Here is one TCR beta chain with its context. Its antigen is currently unknown. The junction differs from germline at one of its ends, possibly a read error. Bulk TCR libraries were made with methods that had been previously described and with listed TCR primers. TCRdb processed the PCR reads anew with MiXCR; each CDR3 protein has one entry. The repertoire holds roughly 100,000 distinct CDR3 sequences, with 30% to 35% as singletons. This record belongs to a study of molecular identifiers for immune sequencing clone quantification. The study, taken as a whole, reports: Clonotypes topping 20 RNA copies carried over 99% of effector molecules but under 1% of naive ones. Sizes of highly expanded clones could be underestimated through identical TCRs sharing a barcode.

CDR3 length: 14 residues. The germline V gene has CDR1 DFQATT and CDR2 SNEGSKA (reference sequence). The source of this sequence is a human donor in good health. Some libraries in this study had Jurkat cell RNA spiked in. Sequencing was performed on naive CD8+ T cells from blood, with Jurkat cell RNA spiked in. Subset reported: FACS-sorted CD8+CD4-CCR7+CD45RA+ naive T cells. V and J are TRBV20-1 and TRBJ2-1, with D perhaps TRBD2 (5 bases). CDR3 nucleotide sequence: TGCAGTGCTAGAGATCCTAGCTCCAACAATGAGCAGTTCTTC. Residues: CSARDPSSNNEQFF.